This T cell receptor (beta chain) originates from a study of control samples from healthy donors and cancer patients. Sequencing used immunoSEQ multiplex PCR; TCRdb keeps in-frame clones, though not all of them. The data show tens of thousands of clones, over 75% seen once. The CDR3 runs 14 residues. V shed 2 bases and J 3 bases; nucleotides not matched to a gene: 1. Germline lookup yields CDR1 MNHEY and CDR2 SMNVEV (reference sequence). The sequenced sample was blood. The rearrangement links TRBV27 to TRBJ2-7; 10 bases align to TRBD2. This receptor was identified in a man in his forties in good health. The CDR3: CASSLRTSGYEQYF. DNA for the CDR3: TGTGCCAGCAGTTTACGGACTAGCGGCTACGAGCAGTACTTC.